This TCR beta chain was captured in a study of Graves' ophthalmopathy and Graves' hyperthyroidism. Study-level findings and limits: Blood also carried most expanded thyroid clonotypes exceeding 0.001 frequency.

Germline-derived CDR1 and CDR2 are ENHRY and SYGVKD. The CDR3 runs to 11 residues. V lost 10 bases to trimming and J lost 4 bases, with 11 bases between them. RNA transcripts yielded amplified TCR beta CDR3 regions. First-round RT-PCR used HTBI primers; second-round multiplex PCR followed. TCRdb re-called the multiplex PCR reads with MiXCR, one entry per CDR3 protein. This table holds approximately 700,000 distinct CDR3 sequences, more than 40% found once. Ten or more counts support this clonotype. The target antigen is unknown. The V gene is TRBV10-3, the J gene TRBJ2-7; D is tentatively TRBD1 or TRBD2 (5 bases each). The source material was peripheral blood. The sequence was obtained from an adult man with Graves' ophthalmopathy. The chain's CDR3 is CASSWGYEQYF. The CDR3 DNA reads TGTGCCAGCAGCTGGGGGTACGAGCAGTACTTC.